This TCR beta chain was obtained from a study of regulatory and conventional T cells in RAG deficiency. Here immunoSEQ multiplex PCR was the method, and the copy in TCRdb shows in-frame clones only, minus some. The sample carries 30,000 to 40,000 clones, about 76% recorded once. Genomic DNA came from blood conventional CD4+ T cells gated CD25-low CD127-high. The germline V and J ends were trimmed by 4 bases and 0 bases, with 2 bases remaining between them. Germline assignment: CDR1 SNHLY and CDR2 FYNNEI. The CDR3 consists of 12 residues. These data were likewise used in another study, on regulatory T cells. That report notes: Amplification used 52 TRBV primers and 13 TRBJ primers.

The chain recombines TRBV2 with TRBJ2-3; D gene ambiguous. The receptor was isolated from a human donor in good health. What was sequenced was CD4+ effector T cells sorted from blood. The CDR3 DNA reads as TGTGCCAGCAGTGGTAGCACAGATACGCAGTATTTT. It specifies CASSGSTDTQYF.